The following is a T cell receptor (beta chain) sequence with its context. As yet, its antigen is unknown. The source of the sample is a study of CD8+CD57+ T cells in acquired aplastic anemia. Study background: Across the sorted CD4+ and CD8+ cells, DNA amounts averaged roughly 3 ug.

The CDR3 has 14 residues. CDR1 is SGDLS and CDR2 is YYNGEE in the germline V gene. Flow cytometry had shown expanded CD8+CD57+ cells in the patients chosen for sequencing. Blood samples were obtained from patients who had received no prior therapy. The template used for profiling TCR beta VDJ and CDR3 was genomic DNA. A single record per CDR3 protein comes from TCRdb applying MiXCR to the reads. The table records roughly 250,000 distinct CDR3 sequences, 82% of them present only once. Study-level points and caveats: Around 29 shared CD8+ CDR3s appeared highly expressed within patients' immunodominant clones. Controls did not differ significantly from patients in CD8+ Simpson's diversity.

The gene calls are TRBV9 and TRBJ2-7; weak D call: TRBD1 (6 bases). Sequencing was done on a sample of sorted CD4+, CD8+, or CD8+CD57+ T cells (not recorded which) from PBMCs. The TCR originated in a human donor with aplastic anemia. The CDR3 DNA follows: TGTGCCACCAGCAGAGGGGGTACGGGGTGCGAGCAGTACGTC. This translates into CATSRGGTGCEQYV.